One and the same sample provided the 7 T cell receptor beta chains below, sequenced in a study of human T cells and chemical hapten exposure. Using its own MiXCR run on the RACE reads, TCRdb lists one record per CDR3 protein. The sample includes 180,000 or so distinct CDR3 sequences, more than 25% of them seen just once. The sample's time point: pre-sensitization, week 0. Treatment: therapeutic diphenylcyclopropenone sensitization with weekly scalp DPC. Specimen: whole blood, collected in connection with sensitization to the hapten diphenylcyclopropenone (DPC). The origin of the receptors is a woman aged 25 to 39 with alopecia areata. Some clones in this sample may be carry-over from other donors' samples.

The rearrangement uses TRBV5-1 and TRBJ1-1, with a weak D call TRBD1 (6 bases). Germline V CDR1 and CDR2: SGHRS, YFSETQ. CDR3 length: 14 amino acids. V was shortened by 4 bases and J by 10 bases, with 20 bases between the two germline ends. The CDR3 loop reads CASSVGLGTGTAFF. In nucleotides, the CDR3 is TGCGCCAGCAGCGTGGGCCTGGGCACAGGGACAGCTTTCTTT. Filled out from reference TRBV5-1 and TRBJ1-1, the complete variable domain reads KAGVTQTPRYLIKTRGQQVTLSCSPISGHRSVSWYQQTPGQGLQFLFEYFSETQRNKGNFPGRFSGRQFSNSRSEMNVSTLELGDSALYLCASSVGLGTGTAFFGQGTRLTVV.

V gene TRBV24-1 combines with J gene TRBJ1-5, with D unclear. Germline loops: CDR1 KGHDR, CDR2 SFDVKD. V gave up 5 bases and J gave up 4 bases, with 5 bases separating them. The CDR3 has 12 amino acids. The CDR3 sequence: CATSVGNQPQHF. As DNA, the CDR3 is TGTGCCACCAGTGTAGGGAATCAGCCCCAGCATTTT.

The table lists this clonotype with a few counts. J is TRBJ1-6 and V is TRBV7-9; a possible D gene is TRBD1 (5 bases). The CDR3 is 15 amino acids. V lost 3 bases, J lost 10 bases, and 16 bases lay in between. The V gene's germline CDR1 is SEHNR and CDR2 FQNEAQ (reference sequence). The CDR3 nucleotides read TGTGCCAGCAGCTTTAGAGGCGGGGGGACCTCACCCCTCCACTTT. Translation: CASSFRGGGTSPLHF. The full variable domain, rest sourced from reference TRBV7-9 and TRBJ1-6, is DTGVSQNPRHKITKRGQNVTFRCDPISEHNRLYWYRQTLGQGPEFLTYFQNEAQLEKSRLLSDRFSAERPKGSFSTLEIQRTEQGDSAMYLCASSFRGGGTSPLHFGNGTRLTVT.

The chain couples TRBV6-2 or TRBV6-3 to TRBJ1-5, with D unclear. The germline CDR1 and CDR2 sequences are MNHEY and SVGEGT. This CDR3 is built from 14 residues. V dropped 2 bases and J dropped 4 bases, with 9 bases sitting between them. The CDR3, as DNA: TGTGCCAGCAGTTACCGCAGCCGTAATCAGCCCCAGCATTTT. This codes for CASSYRSRNQPQHF.

The genes are TRBV2 and TRBJ1-2, with TRBD1 matching 8 bases. The CDR3 has 14 residues. Germline values: CDR1 SNHLY, CDR2 FYNNEI. V dropped 8 bases and J dropped 6; count of bases not matched to a gene: 11. CDR3 sequence reads: CASAGPGGRDGYTF. CDR3 nucleotide sequence: TGTGCCAGCGCCGGACCAGGGGGCCGGGATGGCTACACCTTC.

The chain carries TRBV12-3 or TRBV12-4 and TRBJ2-6; D is undetermined. The V and J ends lost 4 bases and 0 bases respectively, with 1 base between them. The CDR3 loop spans 13 amino acids. The CDR3 here is CASSSSGANVLTF. The CDR3 nucleotides read TGTGCCAGCAGTTCCTCTGGGGCCAACGTCCTGACTTTC.

This clonotype was recorded once. V and J are TRBV12-3 or TRBV12-4 and TRBJ1-1; the D is unclear. Trimming left V 3 bases short and J 6 bases short, with 11 bases between. This CDR3 is built from 13 residues. CDR3 coding DNA: TGTGCCAGCAGTTTGGCAGAAATATCTGAAGCTTTCTTT. Protein: CASSLAEISEAFF.